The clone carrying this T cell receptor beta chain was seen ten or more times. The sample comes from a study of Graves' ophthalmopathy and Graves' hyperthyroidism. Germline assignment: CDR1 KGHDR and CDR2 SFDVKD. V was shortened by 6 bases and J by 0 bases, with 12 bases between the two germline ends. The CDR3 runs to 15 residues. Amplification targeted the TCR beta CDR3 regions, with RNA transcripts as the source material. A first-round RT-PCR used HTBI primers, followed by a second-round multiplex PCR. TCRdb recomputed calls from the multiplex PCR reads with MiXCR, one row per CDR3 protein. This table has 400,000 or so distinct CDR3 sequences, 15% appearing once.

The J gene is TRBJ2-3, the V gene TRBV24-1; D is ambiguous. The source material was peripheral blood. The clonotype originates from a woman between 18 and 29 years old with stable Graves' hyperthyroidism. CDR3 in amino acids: CATSYGASSTDTQYF. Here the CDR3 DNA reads TGTGCCACCAGTTACGGTGCCTCTAGCACAGATACGCAGTATTTT.